These T cell receptor beta chains were read from a single sample in a study of shared clonotypes between healthy human individuals. Profiling relied on immunoSEQ multiplex PCR, and the TCRdb table lists in-frame clones only, not all of them. The sample carries about 1 million clones, approximately 68% recorded once. Sequencing was carried out using memory CD4+ T cells sorted from blood. The receptors derive from a young man in good health. Each CDR3 is given with its conserved first and last residue. Each record gives: J gene, D gene, V gene, clone size, CDR3 protein, CDR3 DNA. A D gene is named only where the DNA matches it firmly. Clone size is not always given. Where it is, it says once, few, many or a class for expanded clones.

J: TRBJ2-3
D: TRBD2
V: TRBV30
size: -
CDR3: CAWRGLVSTDTQYF
DNA: TGTGCCTGGAGGGGACTAGTATCAACAGATACGCAGTATTTT

J: TRBJ1-1
D: -
V: TRBV14
size: -
CDR3: CASSQLGGNTEAFF
DNA: TGTGCCAGCAGCCAGCTGGGAGGGAACACTGAAGCTTTCTTT

J: TRBJ2-1
D: -
V: TRBV28
size: -
CDR3: CASSRGGGDEQFF
DNA: TGTGCCAGCTCCCGAGGGGGGGGTGATGAGCAGTTCTTC

J: TRBJ1-5
D: -
V: TRBV5-1
size: -
CDR3: CASSLEGGSNQPQHF
DNA: TGCGCCAGCAGCTTGGAGGGGGGCAGCAATCAGCCCCAGCATTTT

J: TRBJ2-1
D: -
V: TRBV4-2
size: -
CDR3: CASSQDRRGSYNEQFF
DNA: TGTGCCAGCAGCCAAGATAGGAGGGGAAGCTACAATGAGCAGTTCTTC

J: TRBJ2-3
D: TRBD2
V: TRBV29-1
size: -
CDR3: CSVGTSYTDTQYF
DNA: TGCAGCGTCGGGACTAGTTATACAGATACGCAGTATTTT

J: TRBJ2-2
D: TRBD2
V: TRBV7-2
size: -
CDR3: CASSPLGGGAGELFF
DNA: TGTGCCAGCAGCCCCCTGGGCGGGGGTGCCGGGGAGCTGTTTTTT

J: TRBJ1-5
D: -
V: TRBV27
size: few
CDR3: CASSLLGDWSNQPQHF
DNA: TGTGCCAGCAGTTTATTAGGGGATTGGAGCAATCAGCCCCAGCATTTT

J: TRBJ1-2
D: -
V: TRBV12-2
size: few
CDR3: CASRLPKCLGYTF
DNA: TGTGCAAGTCGCTTGCCCAAGTGTCTCGGCTACACCTTC

J: TRBJ1-5
D: -
V: TRBV6-1
size: -
CDR3: CASREPGGSNQPQHF
DNA: TGTGCCAGCAGGGAACCTGGGGGGAGCAATCAGCCCCAGCATTTT

J: TRBJ1-1
D: -
V: TRBV30
size: few
CDR3: CAWSPRADTEAFF
DNA: TGTGCCTGGAGCCCTCGGGCCGACACTGAAGCTTTCTTT

J: TRBJ2-5
D: -
V: TRBV21-1
size: -
CDR3: CASSKVGIQETQYF
DNA: TGTGCCAGCAGCAAAGTTGGGATCCAAGAGACCCAGTACTTC

J: TRBJ1-2
D: TRBD1
V: TRBV6-5
size: -
CDR3: CASTRQGLDYGYTF
DNA: TGTGCCAGCACCCGACAGGGTTTGGACTATGGCTACACCTTC

J: TRBJ2-2
D: -
V: TRBV29-1
size: -
CDR3: CSSRTTNTGELFF
DNA: TGCAGCTCCCGGACTACCAACACCGGGGAGCTGTTTTTT

J: TRBJ1-6
D: -
V: TRBV7-2
size: -
CDR3: CASSSGGVSPLHF
DNA: TGTGCCAGCAGTTCTGGAGGCGTCTCACCCCTCCACTTT

J: TRBJ1-5
D: TRBD1
V: TRBV5-8
size: once
CDR3: CASSLQGSRNQPQHF
DNA: TGTGCCAGCAGCCTACAGGGGTCTCGGAATCAGCCCCAGCATTTT

J: TRBJ1-2
D: -
V: TRBV6-6
size: few
CDR3: CASSYRNYGYTF
DNA: TGTGCCAGCAGTTACAGAAACTATGGCTACACCTTC

J: TRBJ2-7
D: -
V: TRBV4-3
size: -
CDR3: CASSPGSSAEQYF
DNA: TGCGCCAGCAGCCCAGGATCCAGCGCCGAGCAGTACTTC

J: TRBJ2-1
D: TRBD2
V: TRBV7-2
size: few
CDR3: CASSQGWASGRSYNEQFF
DNA: TGTGCCAGCAGCCAGGGCTGGGCTAGCGGGAGGTCCTACAATGAGCAGTTCTTC

J: TRBJ2-1
D: TRBD2
V: TRBV18
size: few
CDR3: CASSPIFGPSGSFLRQFF
DNA: TGTGCCAGCTCACCAATCTTCGGTCCTAGCGGGAGTTTTTTAAGGCAGTTCTTC

J: TRBJ2-2
D: TRBD2
V: TRBV2
size: few
CDR3: CASRQEAGDNTGELFF
DNA: TGTGCCAGCAGGCAAGAAGCGGGGGACAACACCGGGGAGCTGTTTTTT

J: TRBJ2-2
D: -
V: TRBV28
size: -
CDR3: CASSFPQGTSTGELFF
DNA: TGTGCCAGCAGTTTCCCACAGGGAACCTCAACCGGGGAGCTGTTTTTT

J: TRBJ1-2
D: -
V: TRBV27
size: -
CDR3: CASSLTPGGRLYGYTF
DNA: TGTGCCAGTTCATTGACCCCCGGGGGGCGCCTCTATGGCTACACCTTC

J: TRBJ2-3
D: TRBD2
V: TRBV7-7
size: -
CDR3: CASSPAGGPVDTQYF
DNA: TGTGCTAGCAGCCCAGCGGGAGGGCCTGTCGATACGCAGTATTTT

J: TRBJ2-1
D: TRBD2
V: TRBV7-9
size: -
CDR3: CASSLASKAGLGNEQFF
DNA: TGTGCCAGCAGCTTAGCTTCTAAAGCGGGGCTGGGGAATGAGCAGTTCTTC

J: TRBJ1-2
D: -
V: TRBV14
size: -
CDR3: CASSPGPSYGYTF
DNA: TGTGCCAGCAGCCCCGGTCCGAGCTATGGCTACACCTTC

J: TRBJ2-6
D: -
V: TRBV15
size: once
CDR3: CATREGGQGRSGANVLTF
DNA: TGTGCCACCCGTGAGGGGGGGCAGGGCCGATCTGGGGCCAACGTCCTGACTTTC

J: TRBJ1-1
D: TRBD1
V: TRBV7-9
size: -
CDR3: CASSPRTGGNGGTEAFF
DNA: TGTGCCAGCAGCCCAAGGACAGGGGGCAACGGGGGTACTGAAGCTTTCTTT

J: TRBJ2-7
D: TRBD1
V: TRBV5-1
size: -
CDR3: CASSFGSTGYEQYF
DNA: TGCGCCAGCAGCTTCGGCTCGACAGGGTACGAGCAGTACTTC

J: TRBJ1-4
D: -
V: TRBV19
size: -
CDR3: CASSLNSGREKLFF
DNA: TGTGCCAGTAGTCTGAACAGTGGACGTGAAAAACTGTTTTTT

J: TRBJ2-1
D: TRBD2
V: TRBV9
size: -
CDR3: CASSVATSVNNEQFF
DNA: TGTGCCAGCAGCGTAGCGACTAGCGTGAACAATGAGCAGTTCTTC

J: TRBJ1-2
D: -
V: TRBV2
size: -
CDR3: CASSEGGYYGGYTF
DNA: TGTGCCAGCAGTGAAGGGGGCTATTATGGTGGCTACACCTTC

J: TRBJ1-4
D: -
V: TRBV30
size: -
CDR3: CASIGEATNEKLFF
DNA: TGTGCCTCAATCGGGGAGGCAACTAATGAAAAACTGTTTTTT